This TCR beta chain was captured by sequencing in a study of cytomegalovirus exposure and HLA in healthy donors. CDR3 length equals 14 residues. CDR1 is MNHEY and CDR2 is SMNVEV in the germline V gene (reference sequence). The V gene lost 5 bases and the J gene lost 5 bases, with 16 bases spanning the gap. PCR was performed using 60 Vbeta and 13 Jbeta primers. This table comes from immunoSEQ multiplex PCR, and its TCRdb copy is limited to in-frame clones, with some not included. The table lists about 210,000 clones, 82% of them singletons, with 5.5% to 7.5% in the top ten. The sequence derives from a middle-aged man in good health and CMV-seropositive. The sample consisted of PBMCs. This chain links TRBV27 with TRBJ2-7, with D possibly matching TRBD1 (6 bases). The CDR3 protein is CASSGDTVGHEQYF. DNA of the CDR3: TGTGCCAGCAGTGGGGACACCGTAGGGCACGAGCAGTACTTC.